The 12 T cell receptor beta chains in this list originate from one sample, sequenced in a study of CD4 T cells in relation to SARS-CoV-2 and coronaviruses. Measured with immunoSEQ multiplex PCR; TCRdb has only the in-frame clones, and not every one. The sample lists some 25,000 clones; about four fifths were seen once. These receptors lack a known antigen. Unexposed donor CD4+ T cells date from about 2011-2018, before the COVID-19 pandemic. CD4+ T cells were isolated from the cells after around 11 days of culture. Sequenced material: CD4+ T cells from PBMCs, cultured in vitro. The source is a human donor in good health.

The chain uses TRBV7-9 and TRBJ2-2; D remains unclear. The CDR3 spans 14 residues. Per the germline V gene, CDR1 is SEHNR and CDR2 is FQNEAQ (reference sequence). V was cut by 4 bases and J by 2 bases, with 8 bases left in between. The CDR3 reads CASSSHFNTGELFF. CDR3 sequence (DNA): TGTGCCAGCAGCTCCCATTTCAACACCGGGGAGCTGTTTTTT. The complete variable domain, with remaining parts taken from reference TRBV7-9 and TRBJ2-2, reads DTGVSQNPRHKITKRGQNVTFRCDPISEHNRLYWYRQTLGQGPEFLTYFQNEAQLEKSRLLSDRFSAERPKGSFSTLEIQRTEQGDSAMYLCASSSHFNTGELFFGEGSRLTVL.

This CDR3 reads CASSRPRTSGTLATGELFF. The CDR3 nucleotides are TGTGCCAGCAGTAGACCCCGGACTAGCGGGACTCTGGCGACCGGGGAGCTGTTTTTT. The V gene is TRBV27, the J gene TRBJ2-2; 12 bases line up with TRBD2. The CDR3 covers 19 residues. Germline V gene sequence: CDR1 MNHEY, CDR2 SMNVEV (reference sequence). Trimming took 5 bases from V and 5 from J; bases not matched to a gene: 15.

J is TRBJ2-7 and V is TRBV5-6; TRBD1 matches 8 bases. This CDR3 spans 16 amino acids. V lost 1 base to trimming and J lost 3 bases; unmatched junction nucleotides: 9. CDR1 and CDR2 from the germline V gene are SGHDT and YYEEEE. For the CDR3, the DNA is TGTGCCAGCAGCTTGAACCAGGGGGCGCGTTACTACGAGCAGTACTTC. Amino acids: CASSLNQGARYYEQYF.

The chain has TRBV18 and TRBJ1-4; 9 bases fit TRBD1. After removal of 6 bases from V and 6 bases from J, the junction contained 8 bases not matched to a gene. The CDR3 sequence is 15 residues long. Germline V gene sequence: CDR1 KGHSH, CDR2 LQKENI. The CDR3 coding sequence is TGTGCCAGCTCGACTTACAGGGGGCGGGATGAAAAACTGTTTTTT. Translated: CASSTYRGRDEKLFF. The full variable domain, with the rest looked up from reference TRBV18 and TRBJ1-4, is NAGVMQNPRHLVRRRGQEARLRCSPMKGHSHVYWYRQLPEEGLKFMVYLQKENIIDESGMPKERFSAEFPKEGPSILRIQQVVRGDSAAYFCASSTYRGRDEKLFFGSGTQLSVL.

The chain uses TRBV5-1 and TRBJ1-4; TRBD1 is a possible D gene (5 bases). The CDR3 length is 15 residues. V lost 5 bases, J lost 0 bases, and 11 bases lay in between. CDR1 is SGHRS, CDR2 YFSETQ, per germline. The CDR3 spells CASRSTGATNEKLFF. The CDR3 DNA reads as TGCGCCAGCAGATCTACAGGAGCAACTAATGAAAAACTGTTTTTT.

V usage is TRBV5-1 and J usage is TRBJ1-3, with D perhaps TRBD1 (6 bases). In germline, CDR1 is SGHRS, CDR2 YFSETQ. This CDR3 has 15 amino acids. Between the trimmed V and J ends, which lost 2 bases and 0 bases, there was a span of 9 bases. CDR3 bases: TGCGCCAGCAGCTTTGGGGGCACCTCTGGAAACACCATATATTTT. This encodes CASSFGGTSGNTIYF.

The count of this clone is one. This sequence joins TRBV5-1 and TRBJ1-1; TRBD1 matches at 9 bases. This CDR3 spans 15 amino acids. In germline, CDR1 is SGHRS, CDR2 YFSETQ. The trim removed 2 bases at V and 1 base at J, leaving 3 bases unmatched. The CDR3 protein is CASSFKQGANTEAFF. Here the CDR3 DNA reads TGCGCCAGCAGCTTCAAACAGGGGGCGAACACTGAAGCTTTCTTT.

This chain joins TRBV7-3 and TRBJ2-7; perhaps TRBD1 as D (6 bases). Looked up from germline, CDR1 is SGHTA and CDR2 is FQGTGA. The length of the CDR3 is 13 residues. V was shortened by 1 base and J by 6 bases, with 10 bases between the two germline ends. CDR3 in DNA: TGTGCCAGCAGCTTAAGCTGGACAGCCGAGCAGTACTTC. It codes for CASSLSWTAEQYF.

The chain uses TRBV7-2 and TRBJ2-3, with D hard to call. The CDR3 is 13 residues long. Germline-derived CDR1 and CDR2 are SGHTA and FQGNSA. Deletions cut 2 bases from V and 8 bases from J, with 11 bases between. In nucleotides, the CDR3 is TGTGCCAGCAGCTTACCCCTGGTGGCTACGCAGTATTTT. Its translation: CASSLPLVATQYF.

This sequence joins TRBV4-1 and TRBJ2-3, with D maybe TRBD2 (5 bases). This CDR3 has 16 residues. V lost 0 bases to trimming and J lost 2 bases, with 12 bases between them. CDR1 is MGHRA, CDR2 YSYEKL, per germline. The CDR3 DNA follows: TGCGCCAGCAGCCAAGATGAGGGCGTTATCACAGATACGCAGTATTTT. This sequence encodes CASSQDEGVITDTQYF.

This chain connects TRBV29-1 to TRBJ2-2, with 7 bases lining up with TRBD1. The CDR3 length is 13 residues. Germline CDR1 reads SQVTM; CDR2 reads ANQGSEA. V was pared by 6 bases and J by 6 bases, with 7 bases of the junction left unmatched. CDR3 amino acids: CSVETGWAGELFF. The CDR3 bases are TGCAGCGTCGAGACAGGGTGGGCCGGGGAGCTGTTTTTT.

The chain has TRBV5-1 and TRBJ1-2; no definite D call. Between the trimmed V and J ends, which lost 4 bases and 2 bases, there was a span of 9 bases. Germline CDR1 SGHRS, CDR2 YFSETQ. CDR3 size: 13 residues. The CDR3 here is CASSDAGNYGYTF. The CDR3 bases are TGCGCCAGCAGCGACGCCGGGAACTATGGCTACACCTTC.